This is a list of T cell receptor beta chains from one sample in a study of response to subunit inactivated influenza vaccine. TCRdb used MiXCR to reprocess the RT-PCR reads, holding one entry per CDR3 protein. Among 530,000 or so distinct CDR3 sequences listed, 10% to 15% were seen once. This sample comprised PBMCs from blood, obtained on the day of vaccination. The receptors stem from a man aged 50 to 60 who received an inactivated influenza vaccine. Each CDR3 is given with its conserved first and last residue. A D gene is named only where the DNA matches it firmly. Size is stated for part of the rows, as once, few or many counts, or as a class when the clone is expanded.

v_gene,j_gene,abundance,d_gene,CDR3aa,CDR3nt
TRBV29-1,TRBJ2-1,many,.,CSVGSIQGRNQFF,TGCAGCGTTGGCTCGATACAGGGGAGGAACCAGTTCTTC
TRBV3-1,TRBJ2-7,few,TRBD1,CASSQDGTGFAEQYF,TGTGCCAGCAGCCAGGATGGGACAGGGTTCGCCGAGCAGTACTTC
TRBV15,TRBJ2-1,once,TRBD1,CATSRDRTEQFF,TGTGCCACCAGCAGGGACAGGACTGAGCAGTTCTTC
TRBV7-3,TRBJ2-1,few,.,CASSSSRPISYNEQFF,TGTGCCAGCAGCTCTAGCCGACCCATCTCCTACAATGAGCAGTTCTTC
TRBV4-1,TRBJ2-4,.,TRBD1,CASSRTGIDIQYF,TGCGCCAGCAGCCGGACAGGGATCGACATTCAGTACTTC
TRBV28,TRBJ2-1,few,.,CASSLRGGVLNEQFF,TGTGCCAGCAGTTTGAGGGGGGGGGTCCTCAATGAGCAGTTCTTC
TRBV20-1,TRBJ2-1,many,TRBD1,CSAGTGMYNEQFF,TGCAGTGCTGGGACAGGGATGTACAATGAGCAGTTCTTC
TRBV11-2,TRBJ2-7,few,.,CASSLLWGNYEQYF,TGTGCCAGCAGCCTCCTGTGGGGGAACTACGAGCAGTACTTC
TRBV6-5,TRBJ1-3,.,.,CASSYTGQNSGNTIYF,TGTGCCAGCAGTTACACCGGACAGAACTCTGGAAACACCATATATTTT
TRBV28,TRBJ2-2,few,.,CASPGPFPGELFF,TGTGCCAGCCCGGGGCCTTTCCCCGGGGAGCTGTTTTTT
TRBV12-3/TRBV12-4,TRBJ2-2,few,.,CASSSPGQGVTGELFF,TGTGCCAGCAGTTCACCGGGACAAGGAGTCACCGGGGAGCTGTTTTTT
TRBV5-1,TRBJ2-4,few,.,CASSLESGFGNIQYF,TGCGCCAGCAGCTTGGAATCGGGATTTGGGAACATTCAGTACTTC
TRBV6-1,TRBJ2-5,few,.,CASTPPGQETQYF,TGTGCCAGCACCCCCCCGGGGCAAGAGACCCAGTACTTC
TRBV5-1,TRBJ2-2,few,.,CASSPRWSDSNTGELFF,TGCGCCAGCAGCCCCCGGTGGTCAGATTCGAACACCGGGGAGCTGTTTTTT
TRBV12-3/TRBV12-4,TRBJ2-3,.,.,CASSPYLVSSDTQYF,TGTGCCAGCAGTCCCTATTTAGTCAGCTCCGATACGCAGTATTTT
TRBV7-9,TRBJ1-1,many,.,CASSLARWGQAEAFF,TGTGCCAGCAGCTTAGCGCGCTGGGGGCAGGCTGAAGCTTTCTTT
TRBV7-2,TRBJ2-7,few,TRBD1,CASSRRWTGGNEQYF,TGTGCCAGCAGCCGGAGGTGGACAGGGGGAAACGAGCAGTACTTC
TRBV6-1,TRBJ2-1,.,.,CASSEQGNEQFF,TGTGCCAGCAGTGAACAGGGCAATGAGCAGTTCTTC
TRBV12-3/TRBV12-4,TRBJ2-7,many,.,CASSGTTYEQYF,TGTGCCAGCAGTGGGACAACCTACGAGCAGTACTTC
TRBV20-1,TRBJ2-4,.,.,CSARALALKNIQYF,TGCAGTGCTAGGGCCCTAGCGCTAAAAAACATTCAGTACTTC
TRBV5-1,TRBJ1-1,.,.,CASSSPSGAGTEAFF,TGCGCCAGCAGCTCACCGTCAGGGGCCGGCACTGAAGCTTTCTTT
TRBV12-3/TRBV12-4,TRBJ1-4,.,TRBD1,CASSLRVRQGAEKLFF,TGTGCCAGCAGTTTAAGGGTTAGACAGGGCGCCGAAAAACTGTTTTTT
TRBV6-1,TRBJ2-1,few,TRBD2,CASRVTTSGGANEQFF,TGTGCCAGCAGAGTCACGACTAGCGGGGGGGCCAATGAGCAGTTCTTC
TRBV30,TRBJ2-1,once,TRBD1,CAWKRDRVDRYYNEQFF,TGTGCCTGGAAAAGGGACAGAGTCGACCGTTACTACAATGAGCAGTTCTTC
TRBV7-9,TRBJ2-1,few,.,CASTNGPHYNEQFF,TGTGCCAGCACTAACGGACCCCACTACAATGAGCAGTTCTTC
TRBV5-1,TRBJ1-6,.,TRBD1,CASSSTGTGGKDSPLHF,TGCGCCAGCAGCTCTACCGGGACAGGGGGCAAGGATTCACCCCTCCACTTT
TRBV9,TRBJ2-3,few,TRBD1,CASSPGDRVTDTQYF,TGTGCCAGCAGCCCTGGGGACAGGGTCACAGATACGCAGTATTTT
TRBV10-3,TRBJ2-1,few,.,CAISGQGEFNEQFF,TGTGCCATCAGTGGGCAGGGAGAGTTTAATGAGCAGTTCTTC
TRBV28,TRBJ1-5,many,.,CASSYRGQPQHF,TGTGCCAGCAGTTATCGGGGCCAGCCCCAGCATTTT
TRBV12-3/TRBV12-4,TRBJ1-5,.,.,CASSVGPRAQHF,TGTGCCAGCAGTGTCGGGCCGAGAGCCCAGCATTTT
TRBV28,TRBJ1-2,few,TRBD1,CASSGTGLGYTF,TGTGCCAGCAGTGGGACAGGTCTTGGCTACACCTTC
TRBV7-2,TRBJ2-7,.,TRBD2,CASSSTSGIYEQYF,TGTGCCAGCAGCTCGACTAGCGGAATCTACGAGCAGTACTTC
TRBV12-3/TRBV12-4,TRBJ2-2,many,TRBD1,CASSPTGSTGELFF,TGTGCCAGCAGCCCGACAGGGAGCACCGGGGAGCTGTTTTTT
TRBV3-1,TRBJ1-2,many,.,CASSQETRGLFGTNYGYTF,TGTGCCAGCAGCCAAGAAACCCGGGGGCTCTTCGGCACTAACTATGGCTACACCTTC
TRBV7-2,TRBJ2-7,few,.,CASSQDNRWQYF,TGTGCCAGCAGCCAGGACAACCGATGGCAGTACTTC
TRBV29-1,TRBJ2-3,few,.,CSVEIGTTDTQYF,TGCAGCGTTGAAATTGGGACCACAGATACGCAGTATTTT
TRBV7-3,TRBJ2-1,.,.,CAGSFGSSEQFF,TGTGCCGGCAGCTTTGGCAGTTCTGAGCAGTTCTTC
TRBV6-4,TRBJ2-3,few,TRBD2,CASSVLAGATDTQYF,TGTGCCAGCAGTGTCCTAGCGGGAGCAACAGATACGCAGTATTTT
TRBV5-1,TRBJ2-2,.,.,CASSPRQDTRGELFF,TGCGCCAGCAGCCCGAGACAGGATACGCGCGGGGAGCTGTTTTTT
TRBV7-2,TRBJ2-3,once,.,CASSPDSIYTDTQYF,TGTGCCAGCAGCCCGGACAGTATATACACAGATACGCAGTATTTT
TRBV7-9,TRBJ1-1,.,.,CASSLASLNRKNTEAFF,TGTGCCAGCAGCTTAGCGAGCTTAAACAGGAAGAACACTGAAGCTTTCTTT
TRBV19,TRBJ2-3,few,.,CASAGTSTDTQYF,TGTGCCAGCGCCGGGACTAGCACAGATACGCAGTATTTT